The 15 T cell receptor beta chains given below trace back to one sample, sequenced in a study of T cell responses to AZD1222 COVID-19 vaccine. The assay was immunoSEQ multiplex PCR, and TCRdb's table has in-frame clones only and misses some. The sample yields some 190,000 clones, almost 95% seen once. The starting material was peripheral blood, obtained on day 0 of AZD1222 vaccination. These receptors were taken from an adult in good health.

About this clone: This CDR3 is also generated by other DNA sequences in the sample. The chain couples TRBV7-3 to TRBJ2-2; TRBD1 matches 8 bases. The CDR3 has 16 residues. The V segment lost 5 bases and the J segment 2 bases; nucleotides outside the gene matches: 7. Germline CDR1 SGHTA, CDR2 FQGTGA. Written as DNA, the CDR3 is TGTGCCAGCAGCCCTCAGGGGGCAGAAAACACCGGGGAGCTGTTTTTT. Translation: CASSPQGAENTGELFF.

The chain recombines TRBV5-1 with TRBJ2-7; no definite D call. Germline V gives CDR1 SGHRS, CDR2 YFSETQ. The CDR3 is made up of 11 amino acids. V lost 0 bases to trimming and J lost 5 bases, with 3 bases between them. CDR3 region: CASSLANEQYF. DNA for the CDR3: TGCGCCAGCAGCTTGGCCAACGAGCAGTACTTC.

This sequence joins TRBV5-1 and TRBJ2-1, with 14 bases aligning to TRBD2. CDR1 is SGHRS, CDR2 YFSETQ, per germline. The CDR3 sequence is 20 residues long. The V and J ends lost 4 bases and 0 bases, in that order; junction bases with no gene match: 12. This chain's CDR3 is CASSPLPGLAGASSYNEQFF. CDR3 nucleotide sequence: TGCGCCAGCAGCCCCCTCCCGGGACTAGCGGGGGCAAGCTCCTACAATGAGCAGTTCTTC.

This clone was seen more than once but under ten times. The chain uses TRBV6-2 or TRBV6-3 and TRBJ1-1; TRBD1 might be the D (5 bases). CDR1 is MNHEY, CDR2 SVGEGT, per germline. The germline V and J ends were trimmed by 6 bases and 1 base, with 18 bases remaining between them. This CDR3 contains 16 residues. This chain's CDR3 is CASRPTPGRANTEAFF. CDR3 DNA: TGTGCCAGCAGACCTACCCCGGGCAGGGCGAACACTGAAGCTTTCTTT.

The V call is TRBV5-1, the J call TRBJ1-1; a possible D gene is TRBD1 (6 bases). This CDR3 is built from 15 residues. Trimming stripped 0 bases from V and 6 bases from J, with 15 bases between. The germline V gene encodes CDR1 SGHRS and CDR2 YFSETQ. CDR3 in DNA: TGCGCCAGCAGCTTGGGGAACACAGGGTTAGCTGAAGCTTTCTTT. The encoded protein is CASSLGNTGLAEAFF.

This rearrangement joins TRBV6-1 to TRBJ2-7; 8 nucleotides line up with TRBD1. CDR1 and CDR2 (germline): MNHNS, SASEGT. The CDR3 loop spans 15 amino acids. V shed 3 bases and J 3 bases; nucleotides not matched to a gene: 7. In nucleotides, the CDR3 is TGTGCCAGCAGTGAGGGGGACAGGCTGTACTACGAGCAGTACTTC. Translated, it gives CASSEGDRLYYEQYF.

This clone has just a few counts. The gene calls are TRBV7-6 and TRBJ1-5; D unresolved. The germline gives CDR1 SGHVS, CDR2 FNYEAQ. CDR3 size: 13 residues. Deletions cut 4 bases from V and 7 bases from J, with 11 bases between. The CDR3 sequence: CASSWGGRQPQHF. The CDR3 nucleotides are TGTGCCAGCAGCTGGGGAGGTAGGCAGCCCCAGCATTTT.

The chain couples TRBV3-1 (or the pseudogene TRBV3-2) to TRBJ1-6; TRBD1 is a possible D gene (5 bases). This CDR3 is built from 18 residues. V was cut by 1 base and J by 0 bases, with 13 bases left in between. Germline V gene sequence: CDR1 LGHDT, CDR2 YNNKEL (reference sequence). The CDR3 here is CASSQGTYTSSYNSPLHF. The CDR3 nucleotides read TGTGCCAGCAGCCAAGGGACATATACGAGCTCCTATAATTCACCCCTCCACTTT.

The chain is built from TRBV27 and TRBJ1-1, with TRBD1 matching over 10 bases. With V trimmed by 5 bases and J by 0 bases, 3 bases remained unmatched. There are 15 residues in the CDR3. The germline V gene has CDR1 MNHEY and CDR2 SMNVEV (reference sequence). For the CDR3, the DNA is TGTGCCAGCAGTCGACAGGGGGCTCTGAACACTGAAGCTTTCTTT. This encodes CASSRQGALNTEAFF.

The V call is TRBV19, the J call TRBJ1-3; D gene uncertain. The CDR3 length is 14 residues. CDR1 is LNHDA and CDR2 is SQIVND in the germline V gene (reference sequence). Trimming cost V 4 bases and J 7 bases, with 14 bases left between them. In nucleotides, the CDR3 is TGTGCCAGTAGTACCCCGGGATGGGCGAACACCATATATTTT. Translated: CASSTPGWANTIYF.

CDR3 sequence (DNA): TGTGCCAGCAGTTGGACAGCCAGCTCCTATAATTCACCCCTCCACTTT. Translated, it gives CASSWTASSYNSPLHF. The rearrangement uses TRBV27 and TRBJ1-6; possibly TRBD1 for D (6 bases). Germline CDR1 MNHEY, CDR2 SMNVEV (reference sequence). The CDR3 is made up of 16 amino acids. Between the trimmed V and J ends, which lost 4 bases and 0 bases, there was a span of 10 bases.

V usage is TRBV6-1 and J usage is TRBJ1-5, with TRBD1 as a possible D gene (5 bases). The V and J ends lost 3 bases and 4 bases respectively, with 13 bases between them. The CDR3 contains 15 residues. The V gene's germline CDR1 is MNHNS and CDR2 SASEGT. The CDR3 reads CASSDYSQGNQPQHF. CDR3 nucleotide sequence: TGTGCCAGCAGTGATTACAGCCAGGGTAATCAGCCCCAGCATTTT.

The V gene is TRBV19, the J gene TRBJ2-3, with TRBD2 as a possible D gene (5 bases). The germline CDR1 and CDR2 sequences are LNHDA and SQIVND (reference sequence). The CDR3 sequence is 15 residues long. V lost 2 bases and J lost 0, with 9 bases in between. CDR3: CASSIQRTSTDTQYF. The DNA of the CDR3 is TGTGCCAGTAGTATACAGCGGACTAGCACAGATACGCAGTATTTT. Full variable domain (outside the CDR3, taken from reference TRBV19 and TRBJ2-3): DGGITQSPKYLFRKEGQNVTLSCEQNLNHDAMYWYRQDPGQGLRLIYYSQIVNDFQKGDIAEGYSVSREKKESFPLTVTSAQKNPTAFYLCASSIQRTSTDTQYFGPGTRLTVL.

The CDR3 DNA reads TGCAGTGCTAGTGAGGGAAGCACCGGGGAGCTGTTTTTT. Its protein is CSASEGSTGELFF. The V gene is TRBV20-1, the J gene TRBJ2-2, with D maybe TRBD2 (5 bases). The CDR3 is made up of 13 amino acids. With 3 bases removed from V and 4 bases from J, the gap between germline ends came to 9 bases. The V gene's germline CDR1 is DFQATT and CDR2 SNEGSKA (reference sequence).

The rearrangement uses TRBV5-1 and TRBJ2-2; 9 nucleotides line up with TRBD2. The CDR3 runs 15 residues. Germline V gives CDR1 SGHRS, CDR2 YFSETQ. Trimming at V came to 5 bases and at J to 4 bases, leaving 6 bases not matched to a gene. CDR3: CASRSSGEGTGELFF. The CDR3 DNA reads as TGCGCCAGCAGGTCTAGCGGGGAGGGCACCGGGGAGCTGTTTTTT.